The 14 T cell receptor beta chains listed next were all sequenced from one sample in a study of T cell responses to AZD1222 COVID-19 vaccine. Some clones are missing from TCRdb's copy, which holds only in-frame ones; the method was immunoSEQ multiplex PCR. This sample carries some 180,000 clones, approximately 92% of them seen once, and the ten largest clones take approximately 1.3%. The specimen comprised peripheral blood, sampled on day 0 of AZD1222 vaccination. The receptors here all came from an adult in good health.

V usage is TRBV29-1 and J usage is TRBJ2-2, with D uncertain. CDR1 SQVTM and CDR2 ANQGSEA come from the germline V gene. The CDR3 has 14 residues. Between the trimmed V and J ends, which lost 3 bases and 0 bases, there was a span of 8 bases. The CDR3 nucleotides read TGCAGCGTTGAGTTGTGGGCGAACACCGGGGAGCTGTTTTTT. This encodes CSVELWANTGELFF.

The chain has TRBV7-6 and TRBJ1-5; 8 bases map to TRBD1. V trimming: 2 bases; J trimming: 2 bases; junction bases outside the gene matches: 2. This CDR3 region has 15 residues. Germline V gene lookup returns CDR1 SGHVS and CDR2 FNYEAQ. This CDR3 is CASSLMGQGNQPQHF. The CDR3 DNA reads TGTGCCAGCAGCTTAATGGGACAGGGCAATCAGCCCCAGCATTTT. The whole variable domain, filled in from reference TRBV7-6 and TRBJ1-5, reads GAGVSQSPRYKVTKRGQDVALRCDPISGHVSLYWYRQALGQGPEFLTYFNYEAQQDKSGLPNDRFSAERPEGSISTLTIQRTEQRDSAMYRCASSLMGQGNQPQHFGDGTRLSIL.

Here the CDR3 reads CASSDFGRNQPQHF. Here the CDR3 DNA reads TGTGCCAGCAGTGATTTTGGCCGCAATCAGCCCCAGCATTTT. The chain carries TRBV2 and TRBJ1-5; D gene unclear. V lost 3 bases and J lost 2, with 8 bases in between. Germline V gene lookup returns CDR1 SNHLY and CDR2 FYNNEI. The CDR3 loop spans 14 amino acids.

The chain employs TRBV7-3 and TRBJ2-1; D ambiguous. CDR1 is SGHTA and CDR2 is FQGTGA in the germline V gene. The CDR3 has 16 amino acids. Deletions cut 5 bases from V and 4 bases from J, with 18 bases between. The CDR3 loop is CASSPGERSLYNEQFF. The DNA for the CDR3 is TGTGCCAGCAGCCCCGGAGAACGGTCCCTATACAATGAGCAGTTCTTC.

The chain combines TRBV29-1 with TRBJ2-7, with D unclear. The germline V and J ends were trimmed by 4 bases and 9 bases, with 22 bases remaining between them. Germline-derived CDR1 and CDR2 are SQVTM and ANQGSEA. The CDR3 extends over 14 amino acids. This CDR3 reads CSVALSRARIGQYF. DNA for the CDR3: TGCAGCGTTGCATTATCCCGCGCCCGGATTGGGCAGTACTTC.

The rearrangement joins TRBV28 to TRBJ1-2; D not resolved. The CDR3 spans 12 residues. Trimming removed 6 bases from V and 3 bases from J, with 8 bases in between. Germline CDR1 is MDHEN and CDR2 is SYDVKM. The chain's CDR3 is CASSPADYGYTF. The CDR3 bases are TGTGCCAGCAGCCCCGCGGACTATGGCTACACCTTC.

In regard to this clone: Distinct nucleotide sequences in the sample also encode this CDR3. The genes are TRBV3-1 (or the pseudogene TRBV3-2) and TRBJ1-1; D unclear. The CDR3 is 13 amino acids. V gave up 0 bases and J gave up 5 bases, with 7 bases separating them. Germline V gene sequence: CDR1 LGHDT, CDR2 YNNKEL (reference sequence). The CDR3 DNA is TGTGCCAGCAGCCAAGAAGGAAGGACTGAAGCTTTCTTT. This gives the protein CASSQEGRTEAFF.

The chain uses TRBV13 and TRBJ2-7; the D gene is possibly TRBD2 (7 bases). CDR1 and CDR2 (germline): PRHDT, FYEKMQ (reference sequence). The V end was cut by 3 bases, the J end by 2 bases, with 11 bases between. The CDR3 contains 14 residues. In nucleotides, the CDR3 is TGTGCCAGCAGCTTTGGCGGGGGCCCCTACGAGCAGTACTTC. Its translation is CASSFGGGPYEQYF.

This clone has only one observation. The rearrangement joins TRBV3-1 (or the pseudogene TRBV3-2) to TRBJ2-5; tentatively, D is TRBD1 or TRBD2 (6 bases each). Trimming removed 4 bases at V and 6 bases at J, with 15 bases between. Per germline, CDR1 LGHDT and CDR2 YNNKEL (reference sequence). The CDR3 totals 14 residues. The CDR3 region is CASSRDGGGKTQYF. CDR3 in DNA: TGTGCCAGCAGCCGAGACGGGGGCGGAAAGACCCAGTACTTC.

The chain carries TRBV9 and TRBJ2-3, with 9 positions matching TRBD1. V shed 0 bases and J 6 bases; nucleotides not matched to a gene: 11. This CDR3 is built from 17 residues. The germline V gene encodes CDR1 SGDLS and CDR2 YYNGEE. CDR3 sequence: CASSVVGQGPNTDTQYF. The CDR3 DNA reads TGTGCCAGCAGCGTAGTGGGACAGGGCCCCAATACGGATACGCAGTATTTT.

The chain carries TRBV5-1 and TRBJ2-3; no firm D call. Germline assignment: CDR1 SGHRS and CDR2 YFSETQ. Between the trimmed V and J ends, which lost 4 bases and 2 bases, there was a span of 14 bases. The CDR3 has 15 residues. The CDR3: CASSIPRADTDTQYF. In DNA form, the CDR3 reads TGCGCCAGCAGCATTCCCCGGGCCGACACAGATACGCAGTATTTT.

The rearrangement uses TRBV12-3 or TRBV12-4 and TRBJ1-2, with TRBD1 as a possible D gene (6 bases). V gave up 4 bases and J gave up 6 bases, with 12 bases separating them. The CDR3 is 13 amino acids. CDR3 sequence reads: CASSSGTPDGYTF. CDR3 bases: TGTGCCAGCAGTTCGGGGACACCCGATGGCTACACCTTC.

The chain is built from TRBV3-1 (or the pseudogene TRBV3-2) and TRBJ2-2; TRBD1 agrees at 7 bases. In germline, CDR1 is LGHDT, CDR2 YNNKEL (reference sequence). Trimming at V came to 0 bases and at J to 3 bases, leaving 25 bases not matched to a gene. The length of the CDR3 is 23 residues. CDR3 protein: CASSQEAVAARTRGQIHTGELFF. The CDR3 nucleotides read TGTGCCAGCAGCCAAGAAGCCGTGGCGGCGCGGACAAGGGGGCAAATACACACCGGGGAGCTGTTTTTT.

V and J are TRBV29-1 and TRBJ1-1; unclear D gene. The CDR3 runs to 10 residues. V dropped 4 bases and J dropped 4 bases, with 4 bases sitting between them. Germline CDR1 reads SQVTM; CDR2 reads ANQGSEA. In DNA, the CDR3 is TGCAGCGTTGTACGCACTGAAGCTTTCTTT. This encodes CSVVRTEAFF.